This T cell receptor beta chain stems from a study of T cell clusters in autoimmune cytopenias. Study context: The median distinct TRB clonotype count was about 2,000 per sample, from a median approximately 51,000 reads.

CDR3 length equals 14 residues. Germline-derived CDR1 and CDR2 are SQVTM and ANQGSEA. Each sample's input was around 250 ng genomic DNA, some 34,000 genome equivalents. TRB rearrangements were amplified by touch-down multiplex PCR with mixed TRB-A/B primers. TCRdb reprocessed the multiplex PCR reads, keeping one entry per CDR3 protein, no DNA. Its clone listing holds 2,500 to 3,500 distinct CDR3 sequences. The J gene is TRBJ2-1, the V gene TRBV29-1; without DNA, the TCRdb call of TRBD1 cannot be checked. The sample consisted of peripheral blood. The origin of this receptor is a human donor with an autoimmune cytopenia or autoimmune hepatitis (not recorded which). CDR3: CSVEAQGTYNEQFF.